The sequence of this TCR beta chain was determined in a study of T cells in Graves' hyperthyroidism and ophthalmopathy. General study points: Also found in blood were most expanded thyroid clonotypes above 0.001. Separation of ophthalmopathy from stable hyperthyroidism was achieved by a 13 V-J model.

This clonotype showed up just a few times. Its target is not known. The germline gene is not matched at one end of the junction; a read error may be the cause. A Clinical Activity Score of at least 3, a NOSPECS grade of at least 4 and a duration under 3 months were recorded in the ophthalmopathy patients. The CDR3 regions of TCR beta were amplified from RNA transcripts. An initial round of RT-PCR targeting the TCR CDR3 relied on the HTBI primer set. TCRdb recomputed calls from the multiplex PCR reads with MiXCR, one row per CDR3 protein. The data show under 300,000 distinct CDR3 sequences, 20% to 25% seen once. The CDR3 is 13 residues long. Germline CDR1 is GTSNPN and CDR2 is SVGIG (reference sequence).

The specimen was blood. The chain uses TRBV30 and TRBJ2-1; no firm D call. The sequence derives from a man under 40 with Graves' ophthalmopathy. The CDR3 region is CALSGVRLNEQFF. The CDR3 DNA reads as TGTGCCTTGAGTGGGGTGCGCCTCAATGAGCAGTTCTTC.